Included here is one T cell receptor beta chain sequence, with context. TCRdb's table, derived via immunoSEQ multiplex PCR, lists solely in-frame clones and lacks some. The table has about 190,000 clones, about 84% seen once. Trimming took off 6 bases at V and 1 base at J, with 10 bases between the two ends. CDR3 length: 13 amino acids. Germline V lookup: CDR1 MDHEN, CDR2 SYDVKM. The study recruited people aged about 18 to 95 years across about 25 US areas. This sample is drawn from a study of blood T cell repertoires in COVID-19. Study at large: Some COVID-19 samples were acute and others convalescent; all came from the United States, Italy and Spain. T cells, B-cell-depleted T cells, or PBMCs supplied cDNA or gDNA.

The sequenced sample consisted of PBMCs or T cells enriched from blood (not recorded which). The source of this sequence is a woman aged 25-40 years who had recovered from COVID-19. The chain uses TRBV28 and TRBJ2-7; a possible D gene is TRBD2 (6 bases). The CDR3 is CASRLGGSYEQYF. The CDR3, as DNA: TGTGCCAGCAGACTAGGAGGGTCCTACGAGCAGTACTTC. The full variable domain, rest sourced from reference TRBV28 and TRBJ2-7, is DVKVTQSSRYLVKRTGEKVFLECVQDMDHENMFWYRQDPGLGLRLIYFSYDVKMKEKGDIPEGYSVSREKKERFSLILESASTNQTSMYLCASRLGGSYEQYFGPGTRLTVT.